Following are 17 T cell receptor beta chains from one sample sequenced in a study of a mutant IDH1 vaccine in newly diagnosed glioma. Some clones are missing from TCRdb's copy, which holds only in-frame ones; the method was immunoSEQ multiplex PCR. This table holds about 64,000 clones, around 85% found once. Regarding time point: week 11, during vaccination. A single vaccine dose contained 300 ug of mutant IDH1 20-mer peptide, and topical imiquimod was used with it. Their specific antigens are unknown. Sequencing was performed on PBMCs, taken from a glioma patient whose treatment included an IDH1 peptide vaccine. The receptors were gathered from a woman aged 45 to 65 with glioma.

CDR3 bases: TGTGCCAGCAGCTTAGATAGCGGGGGCCCAAATACGCAGTATTTT. Its translation is CASSLDSGGPNTQYF. The rearrangement joins TRBV7-9 to TRBJ2-3, with 9 bases fitting TRBD2. Germline-derived CDR1 and CDR2 are SEHNR and FQNEAQ (reference sequence). The CDR3 consists of 15 residues. V was clipped by 1 base and J by 7 bases; unmatched bases: 6.

J is TRBJ1-2 and V is TRBV18; D is undetermined. The germline V gene has CDR1 KGHSH and CDR2 LQKENI. The CDR3 loop spans 12 amino acids. V was trimmed by 0 bases and J by 5 bases, leaving 4 bases between them. DNA of the CDR3: TGTGCCAGCTCACCACCCACATATGGCTACACCTTC. Protein product: CASSPPTYGYTF.

J is TRBJ2-5 and V is TRBV18; D not certain. The germline gives CDR1 KGHSH, CDR2 LQKENI. Trimming pared 5 bases from V and 3 bases from J, leaving 4 bases between. This CDR3 is 11 amino acids long. CDR3: CASSDKETQYF. CDR3 nucleotides: TGTGCCAGCTCAGATAAAGAGACCCAGTACTTC.

CDR3 in amino acids: CASTPGGGTEAFF. In DNA form, the CDR3 reads TGTGCCAGCACCCCAGGGGGAGGTACTGAAGCTTTCTTT. The V call is TRBV27, the J call TRBJ1-1; 7 positions agree with TRBD1. This CDR3 has 13 residues. CDR1 is MNHEY, CDR2 SMNVEV, per germline (reference sequence). The V segment lost 7 bases and the J segment 5 bases; nucleotides outside the gene matches: 7.

V gene TRBV4-3 combines with J gene TRBJ2-3, with 15 nucleotides matching TRBD2. Trimming cost V 4 bases and J 7 bases; bases outside gene matches: 3. CDR1 is LGHNA, CDR2 YSLEER, per germline. The length of the CDR3 is 15 residues. CDR3 in amino acids: CASSRTSGGENTQYF. The CDR3 DNA is TGCGCCAGCAGCCGGACTAGCGGGGGGGAGAATACGCAGTATTTT.

J is TRBJ1-5 and V is TRBV2, with 7 bases aligning to TRBD1. The CDR3 loop spans 13 amino acids. Germline values: CDR1 SNHLY, CDR2 FYNNEI. The trim removed 9 bases at V and 2 bases at J, leaving 4 bases unmatched. The CDR3 DNA is TGTGCCAGTAGAGGACAGGGCAATCAGCCCCAGCATTTT. This translates into CASRGQGNQPQHF.

This rearrangement joins TRBV27 to TRBJ2-7; D may be TRBD1 (6 bases). This CDR3 has 15 amino acids. Germline values: CDR1 MNHEY, CDR2 SMNVEV (reference sequence). V lost 2 bases to trimming and J lost 2 bases, with 13 bases between them. This chain's CDR3 is CASSLGTTGAYEQYF. The CDR3 nucleotides read TGTGCCAGCAGTTTAGGAACGACAGGTGCCTACGAGCAGTACTTC.

The V gene is TRBV7-9, the J gene TRBJ1-2; no clear D. Germline-derived CDR1 and CDR2 are SEHNR and FQNEAQ (reference sequence). The CDR3 loop spans 13 amino acids. The V and J ends lost 1 base and 7 bases respectively, with 10 bases between them. CDR3 region: CASSLGSSSGYTF. The CDR3 coding sequence is TGTGCCAGCAGCTTAGGGTCGTCGAGTGGCTACACCTTC.

This chain's CDR3 is CASSLGSGLANYGYTF. The CDR3 DNA reads as TGTGCCAGCAGCTTAGGTTCCGGCTTAGCTAACTATGGCTACACCTTC. The rearrangement uses TRBV7-9 and TRBJ1-2; D ambiguous. Germline values: CDR1 SEHNR, CDR2 FQNEAQ (reference sequence). V lost 1 base, J lost 0 bases, and 12 bases lay in between. This CDR3 comprises 16 residues.

The gene calls are TRBV7-9 and TRBJ1-1; the match to TRBD1 covers 11 bases. Germline CDR1 and CDR2: SEHNR and FQNEAQ (reference sequence). V gave up 3 bases and J gave up 5 bases; unmatched junction bases: 5. The CDR3 totals 15 residues. This CDR3 is CASSFGQGAQTEAFF. The CDR3, as DNA: TGTGCCAGCAGCTTTGGACAGGGGGCGCAGACTGAAGCTTTCTTT. The variable domain in full, completed from reference TRBV7-9 and TRBJ1-1, reads DTGVSQNPRHKITKRGQNVTFRCDPISEHNRLYWYRQTLGQGPEFLTYFQNEAQLEKSRLLSDRFSAERPKGSFSTLEIQRTEQGDSAMYLCASSFGQGAQTEAFFGQGTRLTVV.

The sample holds a few counts of this clone. This sequence joins TRBV5-1 and TRBJ2-2; TRBD1 matches 11 bases. Germline trimming cut 5 bases from V and 6 bases from J; bases unmatched to any gene: 3. The CDR3 totals 14 residues. The germline CDR1 and CDR2 sequences are SGHRS and YFSETQ. CDR3 DNA: TGCGCCAGCAGTGGACAGGGGGCCTCCGGGGAGCTGTTTTTT. This codes for CASSGQGASGELFF. Using reference TRBV5-1 and TRBJ2-2 for the parts outside the CDR3, the full variable domain is KAGVTQTPRYLIKTRGQQVTLSCSPISGHRSVSWYQQTPGQGLQFLFEYFSETQRNKGNFPGRFSGRQFSNSRSEMNVSTLELGDSALYLCASSGQGASGELFFGEGSRLTVL.

This chain uses TRBV7-8 with TRBJ1-4; the D gene is possibly TRBD1 (6 bases). Germline V gene sequence: CDR1 SGHVS, CDR2 FQNEAQ. This CDR3 has 13 residues. Trimming left V 5 bases short and J 15 bases short, with 19 bases between. In DNA, the CDR3 is TGTGCCAGCAGCCTCCTAGAGCGGACAGAAATGTTTTTT. Amino acids: CASSLLERTEMFF.

The chain uses TRBV2 and TRBJ1-1; no reliable D call. The CDR3 is made up of 12 amino acids. From germline, CDR1 is SNHLY and CDR2 FYNNEI. The V end was cut by 4 bases, the J end by 1 base, with 4 bases between. CDR3 sequence (DNA): TGTGCCAGCAGTGGACAGAACACTGAAGCTTTCTTT. Translating it yields CASSGQNTEAFF.

The chain recombines TRBV5-1 with TRBJ2-7, with TRBD1 matching 8 bases. The junction had 8 bases not matched to a gene; V was cut back by 2 bases and J by 1 base. This CDR3 has 16 amino acids. Germline V gives CDR1 SGHRS, CDR2 YFSETQ. The CDR3 is CASSFRQGSTSYEQYF. CDR3 coding DNA: TGCGCCAGCAGCTTCCGACAGGGGTCCACGTCCTACGAGCAGTACTTC.

The rearrangement joins TRBV11-2 to TRBJ1-2; D perhaps matches TRBD1 (5 bases). The CDR3 covers 15 residues. Germline V gene data show CDR1 as SGHAT and CDR2 as FQNNGV. V lost 0 bases and J 8 bases, leaving 16 bases between the germline ends. CDR3 bases: TGTGCCAGCAGCTTAGAATCGGGGCCCACAAGCGGCTACACCTTC. Its translation: CASSLESGPTSGYTF.

This chain connects TRBV7-2 to TRBJ2-1; tentatively, D is TRBD2 (5 bases). The CDR3 sequence is 14 residues long. Trimming stripped 5 bases from V and 9 bases from J, with 17 bases between. Germline V gene sequence: CDR1 SGHTA, CDR2 FQGNSA. CDR3 region: CASSPRRLLGEQFF. As DNA, the CDR3 is TGTGCCAGCAGCCCCCGGAGACTATTAGGTGAGCAGTTCTTC.

V is TRBV5-6 and J is TRBJ1-1, with a possible D match to TRBD1 (5 bases). In germline, CDR1 is SGHDT, CDR2 YYEEEE. The CDR3 runs to 13 residues. Trimming removed 1 base at V and 4 bases at J, with 8 bases between. The CDR3 sequence is CASSLRGGTEAFF. DNA of the CDR3: TGTGCCAGCAGCTTGAGGGGAGGCACTGAAGCTTTCTTT.